This TCR beta chain was observed in a study of molecular identifiers for immune sequencing clone quantification. Study-wide findings and caveats: Barcodes shared by identical TCR molecules could lead to underestimated sizes of highly expanded clones.

This CDR3 has 15 residues. Germline assignment: CDR1 MGHRA and CDR2 YSYEKL. V lost 3 bases, J lost 4 bases, and 9 bases stayed unmatched. This clonotype was picked up a small number of times. Its antigen is unknown. Making the bulk TCR libraries relied on previously described methods and listed TCR primers. TCRdb ran MiXCR on the PCR reads and lists one entry per CDR3 protein. The table records about 640,000 distinct CDR3 sequences, just under 20% of them present only once. Naive CD8 T cell sorting was performed on the CD8+CD4-CCR7+CD45RA+ phenotype. The source material was naive CD8+ T cells from blood, with Jurkat cell RNA spiked in. Subset of the sample: FACS-sorted CD8+CD4-CCR7+CD45RA+ naive T cells. This sequence originates from a human donor in good health. Some libraries in this study had Jurkat cell RNA spiked in. The chain links TRBV4-1 to TRBJ2-7; 7 bases fit TRBD1. DNA of the CDR3: TGCGCCAGCAGCCACGAAGCGACAGGGTTTTACGAGCAGTACTTC. This codes for CASSHEATGFYEQYF.